Listed here are 27 T cell receptor beta chains from one sample, sequenced in a study of OX40 agonist ivuxolimab in advanced cancers. Sequencing was performed with immunoSEQ multiplex PCR; in TCRdb, only in-frame clones are kept and a portion is missing. Of 78,000 or so clones listed, roughly nine tenths are singletons. This specimen was CD4+ or CD8+ T cells sorted from blood, taken in a trial of the OX40 agonist ivuxolimab. Receptors were obtained from an adult with an advanced solid tumor such as melanoma, head and neck, liver or kidney cancer.

The chain combines TRBV5-1 with TRBJ2-5; TRBD2 aligns across 11 bases. V shed 0 bases, J shed 4 bases, and the junction held 5 bases outside the gene matches. Germline CDR1 and CDR2: SGHRS and YFSETQ. This CDR3 is built from 16 residues. As DNA, the CDR3 is TGCGCCAGCAGCTTGGCTAGCGGGGGGACTTCAGAGACCCAGTACTTC. It encodes CASSLASGGTSETQYF.

The chain recombines TRBV7-8 with TRBJ2-7; 9 bases map to TRBD1. The ends lost 1 base at V and 6 bases at J; junction bases unmatched: 4. CDR1 SGHVS and CDR2 FQNEAQ come from the germline V gene. The CDR3 loop spans 14 amino acids. The CDR3 DNA reads TGTGCCAGCAGCTTAGAACAGGGACAGGGCGAGCAGTACTTC. It specifies CASSLEQGQGEQYF.

The chain has TRBV2 and TRBJ1-2, with D possibly matching TRBD1 (5 bases). The V and J ends lost 2 bases and 8 bases respectively, with 9 bases between them. CDR1 is SNHLY, CDR2 FYNNEI, per germline. CDR3 length: 12 residues. The CDR3 loop is CASSESGLGYTF. The CDR3 DNA follows: TGTGCCAGCAGTGAATCAGGGCTCGGCTACACCTTC.

V is TRBV9 and J is TRBJ2-3; TRBD2 is a possible D gene (5 bases). Germline CDR1 reads SGDLS; CDR2 reads YYNGEE. V was cut by 6 bases and J by 2 bases, with 16 bases left in between. CDR3 length: 15 residues. CDR3 coding DNA: TGTGCCAGCACCGTCGAGGGTTCTTCCACAGATACGCAGTATTTT. It translates to CASTVEGSSTDTQYF. Together with reference TRBV9 and TRBJ2-3, the CDR3 gives the full variable domain: DSGVTQTPKHLITATGQRVTLRCSPRSGDLSVYWYQQSLDQGLQFLIQYYNGEERAKGNILERFSAQQFPDLHSELNLSSLELGDSALYFCASTVEGSSTDTQYFGPGTRLTVL.

V is TRBV7-2 and J is TRBJ1-1, with a weak D call TRBD1 (6 bases). The CDR3 is 14 residues long. CDR1 SGHTA and CDR2 FQGNSA come from the germline V gene. The V and J ends lost 2 bases and 5 bases respectively, with 12 bases between them. The CDR3 spells CASSLNRGGTEAFF. DNA for the CDR3: TGTGCCAGCAGCTTAAATAGGGGGGGAACTGAAGCTTTCTTT.

This clone was seen a few times. The chain couples TRBV6-1 to TRBJ2-7, with D possibly TRBD2 on 6 matching bases. The CDR3 is 13 amino acids. Between the trimmed V and J ends, which lost 4 bases and 2 bases, there was a span of 9 bases. Germline V CDR1 and CDR2: MNHNS, SASEGT. The CDR3 bases are TGTGCCAGCAGTGGACTAGTGGCCTACGAGCAGTACTTC. It encodes CASSGLVAYEQYF.

A remark on this clone: This sample includes further DNA sequences coding for the same CDR3. V is TRBV5-1 and J is TRBJ2-3, with D unclear. V lost 2 bases and J 3 bases, leaving 10 bases between the germline ends. Looked up from germline, CDR1 is SGHRS and CDR2 is YFSETQ. The CDR3 sequence is 14 residues long. CDR3 nucleotide sequence: TGCGCCAGCAGCTTAGCCGGGCTAACAGATACGCAGTATTTT. Translation: CASSLAGLTDTQYF. Full variable domain (missing parts from reference TRBV5-1 and TRBJ2-3): KAGVTQTPRYLIKTRGQQVTLSCSPISGHRSVSWYQQTPGQGLQFLFEYFSETQRNKGNFPGRFSGRQFSNSRSEMNVSTLELGDSALYLCASSLAGLTDTQYFGPGTRLTVL.

J is TRBJ1-6 and V is TRBV19, with D possibly TRBD1 on 5 matching bases. Germline CDR1 is LNHDA and CDR2 is SQIVND (reference sequence). V lost 4 bases to trimming and J lost 1 base, with 14 bases between them. The CDR3 has 17 amino acids. The CDR3 DNA reads TGTGCCAGTAGTACCGCCAGGGTAGGGTCCTATAATTCACCCCTCCACTTT. This sequence encodes CASSTARVGSYNSPLHF.

The rearrangement links TRBV2 to TRBJ2-2, with D unclear. The CDR3 has 14 amino acids. Trimming pared 5 bases from V and 1 base from J, leaving 8 bases between. Germline values: CDR1 SNHLY, CDR2 FYNNEI. The CDR3 DNA follows: TGTGCCAGCAGTCAGGCGATGAACACCGGGGAGCTGTTTTTT. It encodes CASSQAMNTGELFF.

CDR3 residues: CASSLWGSPLHF. In DNA form, the CDR3 reads TGTGCCAGCAGTTTATGGGGATCACCCCTCCACTTT. The V call is TRBV28, the J call TRBJ1-6, with D hard to call. Deletions cut 0 bases from V and 10 bases from J, with 4 bases between. Germline-derived CDR1 and CDR2 are MDHEN and SYDVKM. The length of the CDR3 is 12 residues.

For this clone: The CDR3 end shows no conserved phenylalanine or tryptophan, and so a read error is likely. The DNA is left out, because the CDR3 cannot be placed on it with certainty; the CDR3 is given as TCRdb lists it. The chain combines TRBV5-6 with TRBJ1-1; the listed D gene, TRBD1, was not tested against the DNA. The CDR3 is made up of 12 amino acids, end residues included. Germline assignment: CDR1 SGHDT and CDR2 YYEEEE. CDR3 region: CASSWGQLDFYL.

The chain recombines TRBV4-2 with TRBJ2-1; D gene uncertain. The CDR3 has 15 amino acids. The germline V gene encodes CDR1 LGHNA and CDR2 YNFKEQ. V lost 4 bases to trimming and J lost 2 bases, with 12 bases between them. The CDR3 protein is CASSPLGSTYNEQFF. Here the CDR3 DNA reads TGTGCCAGCAGCCCTTTGGGGTCTACCTACAATGAGCAGTTCTTC.

The gene calls are TRBV19 and TRBJ1-5; TRBD1 matches 7 bases. V lost 4 bases to trimming and J lost 5 bases; unmatched junction nucleotides: 5. Germline V lookup: CDR1 LNHDA, CDR2 SQIVND (reference sequence). The CDR3 is 14 residues long. For the CDR3, the DNA is TGTGCCAGTAGTACGACAGGGAACCATCAGCCCCAGCATTTT. Residues: CASSTTGNHQPQHF.

The chain is built from TRBV19 and TRBJ2-6; TRBD1 matches at 10 bases. The CDR3 runs 15 residues. Trimming cost V 3 bases and J 12 bases; bases outside gene matches: 8. Germline assignment: CDR1 LNHDA and CDR2 SQIVND (reference sequence). The CDR3 loop is CASSIPGTGESVLTF. CDR3 nucleotide sequence: TGTGCCAGTAGTATCCCCGGGACAGGGGAGTCCGTCCTGACTTTC.

V usage is TRBV2 and J usage is TRBJ1-2; 7 positions match TRBD1. Germline loops: CDR1 SNHLY, CDR2 FYNNEI. The CDR3 covers 15 residues. Trimming cost V 2 bases and J 4 bases; bases outside gene matches: 7. The CDR3 bases are TGTGCCAGCAGTGAACAATTAGGGGGCGTCTATGGCTACACCTTC. Residues: CASSEQLGGVYGYTF. The full variable domain, with the rest looked up from reference TRBV2 and TRBJ1-2, is EPEVTQTPSHQVTQMGQEVILRCVPISNHLYFYWYRQILGQKVEFLVSFYNNEISEKSEIFDDQFSVERPDGSNFTLKIRSTKLEDSAMYFCASSEQLGGVYGYTFGSGTRLTVV.

This chain uses TRBV5-1 with TRBJ2-2; D assignment may be TRBD1 or TRBD2 (6 bases each). The CDR3 contains 15 residues. V was clipped by 5 bases and J by 7 bases, with 18 bases between them. Germline CDR1 reads SGHRS; CDR2 reads YFSETQ. The CDR3 region is CASSFGGPSGGELFF. DNA of the CDR3: TGCGCCAGCAGTTTTGGGGGGCCAAGTGGCGGGGAGCTGTTTTTT.

The CDR3 reads CASSLEGYGYTF. The CDR3, as DNA: TGTGCCAGCAGCTTAGAGGGCTATGGCTACACCTTC. The chain links TRBV7-9 to TRBJ1-2; D gene uncertain. Germline CDR1 SEHNR, CDR2 FQNEAQ (reference sequence). The V end was cut by 1 base, the J end by 4 bases, with 4 bases between. This CDR3 has 12 amino acids. Full variable domain (rest looked up from reference TRBV7-9 and TRBJ1-2): DTGVSQNPRHKITKRGQNVTFRCDPISEHNRLYWYRQTLGQGPEFLTYFQNEAQLEKSRLLSDRFSAERPKGSFSTLEIQRTEQGDSAMYLCASSLEGYGYTFGSGTRLTVV.

The V and J genes are TRBV18 and TRBJ2-2; D ambiguous. Per germline, CDR1 KGHSH and CDR2 LQKENI. The CDR3 has 14 residues. V was cut by 8 bases and J by 5 bases, with 15 bases left in between. The CDR3 here is CASSPTLGTGELFF. DNA of the CDR3: TGTGCCAGCAGCCCCACCCTTGGGACCGGGGAGCTGTTTTTT.

The chain is built from TRBV28 and TRBJ2-2, with 8 bases aligning to TRBD2. The CDR3 consists of 16 residues. Germline V lookup: CDR1 MDHEN, CDR2 SYDVKM. V lost 2 bases and J lost 3; bases outside the gene matches: 5. CDR3 protein: CASSLQGRGDTGELFF. CDR3 DNA: TGTGCCAGCAGTTTACAAGGGCGGGGGGACACCGGGGAGCTGTTTTTT.

V and J are TRBV7-8 and TRBJ1-1, with D maybe TRBD1 (5 bases). Germline CDR1 reads SGHVS; CDR2 reads FQNEAQ. This CDR3 comprises 14 residues. Trimming left V 5 bases short and J 3 bases short, with 13 bases between. The CDR3 DNA is TGTGCCAGCAGCCACCGACAGTTCTACACTGAAGCTTTCTTT. It encodes CASSHRQFYTEAFF.

The V and J genes are TRBV28 and TRBJ2-1, with 12 positions matching TRBD2. The germline V gene has CDR1 MDHEN and CDR2 SYDVKM. This CDR3 has 16 amino acids. J was trimmed by 0 bases and V by 5 bases; bases with no gene match: 2. CDR3: CASSPSGGGSYNEQFF. The CDR3 DNA reads as TGTGCCAGCAGTCCTAGCGGGGGGGGCTCCTACAATGAGCAGTTCTTC.

The V and J genes are TRBV6-5 and TRBJ1-5, with D possibly being TRBD1 (5 bases). Per germline, CDR1 MNHEY and CDR2 SVGAGI. The V gene lost 6 bases and the J gene lost 1 base, with 13 bases spanning the gap. CDR3 size: 15 residues. The CDR3 sequence: CASRITGPSNQPQHF. The CDR3 DNA follows: TGTGCCAGCAGAATTACAGGTCCCAGCAATCAGCCCCAGCATTTT.

This clone has a handful of counts. This chain connects TRBV28 to TRBJ1-5, with D perhaps TRBD1 (6 bases). This CDR3 has 11 residues. Looked up from germline, CDR1 is MDHEN and CDR2 is SYDVKM. The CDR3 protein is CLTGIRQPQHF. The CDR3 DNA is TGTTTAACAGGGATCCGTCAGCCCCAGCATTTT. The full variable domain, its missing parts supplied by reference TRBV28 and TRBJ1-5, is DVKVTQSSRYLVKRTGEKVFLECVQDMDHENMFWYRQDPGLGLRLIYFSYDVKMKEKGDIPEGYSVSREKKERFSLILESASTNQTSMYLCLTGIRQPQHFGDGTRLSIL.

This clone was seen only once. The CDR3 reads CASSYPGVQTQYF. Here the CDR3 DNA reads TGTGCCAGCAGTTACCCAGGGGTACAGACCCAGTACTTC. V and J are TRBV6-5 and TRBJ2-5; D is possibly TRBD1 (6 bases). Trimming took 2 bases from V and 6 from J, leaving 10 bases between them. Germline loops: CDR1 MNHEY, CDR2 SVGAGI. The CDR3 loop spans 13 amino acids.

The chain joins TRBV7-9 to TRBJ1-5, with D possibly TRBD1 on 5 matching bases. The CDR3 is made up of 14 amino acids. The germline V gene encodes CDR1 SEHNR and CDR2 FQNEAQ (reference sequence). Trimming took off 3 bases at V and 5 bases at J, with 11 bases between the two ends. CDR3 nucleotide sequence: TGTGCCAGCAGCTTCCAGGGCCCTCATCAGCCCCAGCATTTT. It is translated as CASSFQGPHQPQHF.

The chain recombines TRBV5-1 with TRBJ2-1; D is uncertain. Trimming removed 2 bases at V and 4 bases at J, with 4 bases between. Germline values: CDR1 SGHRS, CDR2 YFSETQ. The CDR3 runs to 12 residues. The CDR3 nucleotides are TGCGCCAGCAGCTTCGGGTACAATGAGCAGTTCTTC. Protein sequence: CASSFGYNEQFF.

The table lists this clone with a count of one. This chain connects TRBV29-1 to TRBJ2-5; tentatively, D is TRBD2 (6 bases). The V end lost 4 bases, the J end lost 3 bases, and 9 bases lay between the germline ends. The germline V gene encodes CDR1 SQVTM and CDR2 ANQGSEA. The CDR3 consists of 12 residues. The CDR3 DNA reads as TGCAGCGTTGGGGACTGGGAAGAGACCCAGTACTTC. This codes for CSVGDWEETQYF.